This TCR beta chain was captured by sequencing in a study of T-cell memory formation after mild COVID-19. This clonotype appeared once. The CDR3 is 14 amino acids. In germline, CDR1 is SEHNR, CDR2 FQNEAQ (reference sequence). Germline trimming cut 7 bases from V and 8 bases from J; bases unmatched to any gene: 8. TCRdb independently ran MiXCR on the 5' RACE reads; one entry per CDR3 protein. The sample holds more than 250,000 distinct CDR3 sequences, approximately 15% seen once. V usage is TRBV7-9 and J usage is TRBJ1-4, with 9 nucleotides matching TRBD1. This receptor was obtained from a man aged 18 to 30 who had mild COVID-19 (a few samples of this study predate the infection). Cell type and time point are not known. The sequencing sample was made of PBMCs or a T cell subset sorted from them (not recorded which). The CDR3 sequence is CASTGQGMREKLFF. CDR3 DNA: TGTGCCAGCACCGGACAGGGGATGCGGGAAAAACTGTTTTTT.